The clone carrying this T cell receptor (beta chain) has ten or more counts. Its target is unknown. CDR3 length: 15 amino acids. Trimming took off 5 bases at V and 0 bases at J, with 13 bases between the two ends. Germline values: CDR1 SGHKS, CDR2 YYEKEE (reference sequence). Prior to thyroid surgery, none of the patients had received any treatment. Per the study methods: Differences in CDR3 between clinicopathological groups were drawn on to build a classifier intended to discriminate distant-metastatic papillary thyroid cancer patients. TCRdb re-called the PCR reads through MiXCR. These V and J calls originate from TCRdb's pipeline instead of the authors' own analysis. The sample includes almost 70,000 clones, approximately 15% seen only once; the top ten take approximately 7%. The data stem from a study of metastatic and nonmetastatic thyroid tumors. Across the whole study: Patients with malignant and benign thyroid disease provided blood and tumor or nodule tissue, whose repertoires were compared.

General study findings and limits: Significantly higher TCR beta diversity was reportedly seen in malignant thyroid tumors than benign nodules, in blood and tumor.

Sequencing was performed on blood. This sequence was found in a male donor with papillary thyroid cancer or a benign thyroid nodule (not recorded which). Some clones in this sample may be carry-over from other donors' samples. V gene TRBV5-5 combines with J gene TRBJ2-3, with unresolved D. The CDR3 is CASRPERVSTDTQYF. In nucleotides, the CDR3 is TGTGCCAGCAGGCCTGAACGGGTTAGCACAGATACGCAGTATTTT.